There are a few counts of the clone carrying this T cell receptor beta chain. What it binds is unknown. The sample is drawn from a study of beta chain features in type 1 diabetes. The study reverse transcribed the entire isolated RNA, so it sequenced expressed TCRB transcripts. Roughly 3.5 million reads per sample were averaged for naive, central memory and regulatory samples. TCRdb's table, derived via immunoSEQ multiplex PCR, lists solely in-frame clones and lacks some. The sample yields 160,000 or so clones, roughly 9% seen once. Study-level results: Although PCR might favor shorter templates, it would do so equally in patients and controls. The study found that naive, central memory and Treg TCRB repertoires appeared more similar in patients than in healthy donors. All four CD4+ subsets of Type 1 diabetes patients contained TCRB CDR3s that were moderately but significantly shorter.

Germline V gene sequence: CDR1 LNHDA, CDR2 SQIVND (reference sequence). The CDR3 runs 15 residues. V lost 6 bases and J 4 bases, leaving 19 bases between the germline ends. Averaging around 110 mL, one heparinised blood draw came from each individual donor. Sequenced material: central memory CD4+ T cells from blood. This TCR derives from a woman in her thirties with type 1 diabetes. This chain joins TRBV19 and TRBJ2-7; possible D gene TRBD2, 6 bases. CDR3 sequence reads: CASRRLGTSQYEQYF. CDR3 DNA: TGTGCCAGTAGGAGACTCGGGACTTCTCAATACGAGCAGTACTTC.